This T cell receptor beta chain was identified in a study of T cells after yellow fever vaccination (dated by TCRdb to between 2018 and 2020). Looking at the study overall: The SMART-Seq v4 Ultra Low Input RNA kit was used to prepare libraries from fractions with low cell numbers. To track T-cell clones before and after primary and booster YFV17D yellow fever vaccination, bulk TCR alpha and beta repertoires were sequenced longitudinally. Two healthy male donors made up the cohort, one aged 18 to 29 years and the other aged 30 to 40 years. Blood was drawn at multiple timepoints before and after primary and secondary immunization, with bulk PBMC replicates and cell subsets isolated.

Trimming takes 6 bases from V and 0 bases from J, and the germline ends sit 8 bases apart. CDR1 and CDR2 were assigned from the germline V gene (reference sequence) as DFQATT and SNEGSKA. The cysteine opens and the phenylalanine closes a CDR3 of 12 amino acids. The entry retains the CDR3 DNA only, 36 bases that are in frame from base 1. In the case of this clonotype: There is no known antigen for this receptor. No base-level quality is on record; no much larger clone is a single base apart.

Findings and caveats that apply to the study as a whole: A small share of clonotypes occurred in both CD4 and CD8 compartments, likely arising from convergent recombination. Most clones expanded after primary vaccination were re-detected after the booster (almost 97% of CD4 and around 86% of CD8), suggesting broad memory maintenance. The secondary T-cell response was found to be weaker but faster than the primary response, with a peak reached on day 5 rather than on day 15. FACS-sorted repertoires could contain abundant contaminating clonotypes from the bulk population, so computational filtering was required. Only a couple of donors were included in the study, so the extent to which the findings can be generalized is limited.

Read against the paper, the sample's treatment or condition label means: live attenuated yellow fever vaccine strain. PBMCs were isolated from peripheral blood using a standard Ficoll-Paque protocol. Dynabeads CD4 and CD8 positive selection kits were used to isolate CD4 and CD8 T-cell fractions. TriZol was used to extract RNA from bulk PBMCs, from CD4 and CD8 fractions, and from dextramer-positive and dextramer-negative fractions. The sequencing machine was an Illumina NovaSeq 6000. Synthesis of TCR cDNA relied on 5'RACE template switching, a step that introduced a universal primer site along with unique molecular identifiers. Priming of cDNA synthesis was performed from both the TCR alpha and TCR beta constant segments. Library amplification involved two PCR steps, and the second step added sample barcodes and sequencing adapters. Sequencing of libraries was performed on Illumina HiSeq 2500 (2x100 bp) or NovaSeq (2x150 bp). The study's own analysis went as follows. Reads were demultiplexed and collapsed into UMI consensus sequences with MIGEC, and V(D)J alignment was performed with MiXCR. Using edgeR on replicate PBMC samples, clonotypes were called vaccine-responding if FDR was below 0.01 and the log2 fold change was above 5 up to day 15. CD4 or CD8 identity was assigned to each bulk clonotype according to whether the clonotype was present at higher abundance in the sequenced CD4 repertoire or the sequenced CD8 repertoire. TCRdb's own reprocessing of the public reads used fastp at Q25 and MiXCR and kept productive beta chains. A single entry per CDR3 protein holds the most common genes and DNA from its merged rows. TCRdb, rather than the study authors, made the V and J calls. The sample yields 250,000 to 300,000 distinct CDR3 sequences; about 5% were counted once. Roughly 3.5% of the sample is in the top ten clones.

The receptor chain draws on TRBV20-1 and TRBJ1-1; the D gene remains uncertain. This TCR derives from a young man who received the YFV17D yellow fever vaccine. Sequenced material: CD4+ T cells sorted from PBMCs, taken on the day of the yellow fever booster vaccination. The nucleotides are TGCAGTGCCAATCCGTTGAACACTGAAGCTTTCTTT. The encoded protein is CSANPLNTEAFF.